This TCR beta chain stems from a study of T cells after yellow fever vaccination. Study-level background: Preparation used SMART-Seq v4 Ultra Low Input for the low-cell-number fractions.

Trimming shortened V by 4 bases and J by 2 bases, and 23 bases separated the two germline ends. This CDR3 is built from 18 residues. The V gene's germline CDR1 is MNHEY and CDR2 SVGEGT. TCRdb called the 5' RACE reads again in MiXCR, with one record for every CDR3 protein. The repertoire holds around 530,000 distinct CDR3 sequences, with approximately 16% as singletons. General observations from the study: Some clonotypes, a small share, were shared between CD4 and CD8 compartments.

This clonotype has more than one count but fewer than ten. Its antigen is as yet unknown. This clonotype originated in a man between 18 and 35 years old who received the YFV17D yellow fever vaccine. This chain connects TRBV6-2 or TRBV6-3 to TRBJ2-5, with D hard to call. The material sequenced was PBMCs, taken about 5 days after the first yellow fever vaccination. The CDR3: CASSFTFDNLAVQETQYF. In nucleotides, the CDR3 is TGTGCCAGCAGTTTCACCTTCGATAACTTAGCAGTTCAAGAGACCCAGTACTTC.